This T cell receptor beta chain emerged from a study of human T cells and chemical hapten exposure. Turning to the study itself: There were per-sample TCR yield variations, arising mainly from small pooled library volume differences.

A few counts support this clonotype. The germline V gene has CDR1 LGHNA and CDR2 YSLEER. CDR3 length equals 14 residues. Unmatched junction bases numbered 12, after V lost 6 bases and J lost 9 bases. Using its own MiXCR run on the RACE reads, TCRdb lists one record per CDR3 protein. Found here are around 120,000 distinct CDR3 sequences, roughly 13% of them singletons; the top ten hold approximately 3%. Time point of the sample: pre-sensitization, week 0. Treatment denoted: therapeutic diphenylcyclopropenone sensitization with weekly scalp DPC. Source: whole blood, taken in connection with sensitization to the hapten diphenylcyclopropenone (DPC). The V call is TRBV4-3, the J call TRBJ1-1; 8 nucleotides agree with TRBD1. The clonotype originates from a woman between 18 and 30 years old with alopecia areata. Some clones in this sample may be carry-over from other donors' samples. CDR3 sequence (DNA): TGCGCCAGCAGTCAGACAGGGGTTAGACCGCAAGCTTTCTTT. This encodes CASSQTGVRPQAFF.